This T cell receptor beta chain was sequenced in a study of cytomegalovirus exposure and HLA in healthy donors. Looked up from germline, CDR1 is MGHRA and CDR2 is YSYEKL. The CDR3 consists of 13 residues. V gave up 5 bases and J gave up 2 bases, with 6 bases separating them. PCR used 60 Vbeta primers and 13 Jbeta primers. Clones were read by immunoSEQ multiplex PCR, and TCRdb kept only the in-frame ones, dropping some. The table records around 92,000 clones, around three quarters of them present only once. This TCR was sampled from a man in his fifties or sixties in good health and CMV-seropositive. This rearrangement joins TRBV4-1 to TRBJ1-4; unclear D gene. The sequenced sample was PBMCs. The CDR3 coding sequence is TGCGCCAGCAGCAGAGGGACTAATGAAAAACTGTTTTTT. Protein sequence: CASSRGTNEKLFF.